The present entry profiles one TCR beta chain with its context. Germline V CDR1 and CDR2: MGHRA, YSYEKL. V gave up 4 bases and J gave up 0 bases, with 12 bases separating them. The CDR3 sequence is 15 residues long. The record originates from a study of glioma-infiltrating T cells after dendritic cell vaccination. Study overall: Between 2003 and 2012, patients got autologous tumor lysate-pulsed dendritic cell vaccines.

The immunoSEQ assay amplified TCRB CDR3 from up to roughly 2 ug DNA. Primers: 60 V beta forward and 13 J beta reverse. Libraries were prepared by immunoSEQ multiplex PCR; TCRdb keeps only in-frame clonotypes and omits some of them. The table records roughly 70,000 clones, about 80% of them present only once. The origin of this receptor is a human donor with glioblastoma. The gene calls are TRBV4-1 and TRBJ1-2, with D possibly being TRBD1 (6 bases). This specimen was blood, taken before dendritic cell vaccination. Here the CDR3 DNA reads TGCGCCAGCAGCCCAAGACAGGATTCTAACTATGGCTACACCTTC. It is translated as CASSPRQDSNYGYTF.